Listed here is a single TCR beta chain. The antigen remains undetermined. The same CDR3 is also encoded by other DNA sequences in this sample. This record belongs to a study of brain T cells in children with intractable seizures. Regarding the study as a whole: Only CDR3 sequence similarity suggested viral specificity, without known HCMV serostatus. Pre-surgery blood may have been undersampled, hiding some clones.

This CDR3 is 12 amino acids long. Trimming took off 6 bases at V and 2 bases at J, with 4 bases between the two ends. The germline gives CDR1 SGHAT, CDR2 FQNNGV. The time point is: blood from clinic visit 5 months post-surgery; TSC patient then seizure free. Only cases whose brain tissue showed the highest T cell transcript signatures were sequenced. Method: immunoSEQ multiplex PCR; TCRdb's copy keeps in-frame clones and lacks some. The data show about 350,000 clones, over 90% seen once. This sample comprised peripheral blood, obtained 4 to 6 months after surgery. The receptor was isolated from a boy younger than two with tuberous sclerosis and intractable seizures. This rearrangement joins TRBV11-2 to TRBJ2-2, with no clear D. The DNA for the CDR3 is TGTGCCAGCAGTTTAAACACCGGGGAGCTGTTTTTT. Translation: CASSLNTGELFF.